Described below is a single T cell receptor (beta chain) sequence and its context. Its antigen remains unidentified. This sample's time point: baseline, week 1 (first vaccination visit). Treatment indicated: pre-vaccination baseline after standard-of-care therapy. The data were produced by immunoSEQ multiplex PCR, yet TCRdb's version contains in-frame clones alone and is incomplete. This table holds about 98,000 clones, 85% to 90% found once. The sample originates from a study of a mutant IDH1 vaccine in newly diagnosed glioma. Overall study results and limits: Pseudoprogression appears to have had no connection to changes in top peripheral T cell clonotypes.

The V end lost 5 bases, the J end lost 4 bases, and 12 bases lay between the germline ends. This CDR3 is built from 14 residues. Germline V gene sequence: CDR1 SGHTA, CDR2 FQGTGA. The TCR comes from a woman aged 45-59 years with glioma. Source: PBMCs, taken from a glioma patient treated with radiotherapy, temozolomide or both. This chain links TRBV7-3 with TRBJ2-1, with D tentatively TRBD1 or TRBD2 (5 bases each). CDR3 region: CASSSRGVYNEQFF. CDR3 DNA: TGTGCCAGCAGCAGCCGGGGCGTTTACAATGAGCAGTTCTTC.